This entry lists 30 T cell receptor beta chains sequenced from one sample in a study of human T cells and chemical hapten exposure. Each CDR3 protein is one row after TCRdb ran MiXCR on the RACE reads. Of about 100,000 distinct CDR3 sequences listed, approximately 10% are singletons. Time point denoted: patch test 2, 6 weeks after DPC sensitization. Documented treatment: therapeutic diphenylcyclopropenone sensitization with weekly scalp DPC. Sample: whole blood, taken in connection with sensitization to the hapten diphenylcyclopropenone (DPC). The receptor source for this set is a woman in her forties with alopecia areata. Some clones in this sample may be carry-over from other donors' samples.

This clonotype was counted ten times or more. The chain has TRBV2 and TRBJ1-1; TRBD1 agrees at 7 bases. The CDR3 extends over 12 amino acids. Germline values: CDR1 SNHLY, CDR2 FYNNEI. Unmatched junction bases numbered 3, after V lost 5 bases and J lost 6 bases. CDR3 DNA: TGTGCCAGCAGTCAAGACAGGGCTGAAGCTTTCTTT. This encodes CASSQDRAEAFF.

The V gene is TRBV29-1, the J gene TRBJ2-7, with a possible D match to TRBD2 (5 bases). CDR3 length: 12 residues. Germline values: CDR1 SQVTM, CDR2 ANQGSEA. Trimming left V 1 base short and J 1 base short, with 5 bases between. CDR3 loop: CSVEAGSYEQYF. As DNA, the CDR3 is TGCAGCGTTGAAGCGGGATCCTACGAGCAGTACTTC.

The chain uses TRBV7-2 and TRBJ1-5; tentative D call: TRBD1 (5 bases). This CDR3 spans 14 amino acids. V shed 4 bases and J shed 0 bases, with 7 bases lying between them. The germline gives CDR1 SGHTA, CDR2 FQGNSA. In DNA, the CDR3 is TGTGCCAGCAGCTCAGACAGTAGCAATCAGCCCCAGCATTTT. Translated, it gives CASSSDSSNQPQHF. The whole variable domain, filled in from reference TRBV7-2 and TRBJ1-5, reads GAGVSQSPSNKVTEKGKDVELRCDPISGHTALYWYRQSLGQGLEFLIYFQGNSAPDKSGLPSDRFSAERTGGSVSTLTIQRTQQEDSAVYLCASSSDSSNQPQHFGDGTRLSIL.

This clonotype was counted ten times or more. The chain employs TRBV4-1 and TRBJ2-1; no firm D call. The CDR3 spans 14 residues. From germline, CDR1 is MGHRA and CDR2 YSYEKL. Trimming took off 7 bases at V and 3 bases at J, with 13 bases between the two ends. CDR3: CASKGFSVYNEQFF. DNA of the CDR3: TGCGCCAGCAAAGGCTTCTCGGTCTACAATGAGCAGTTCTTC.

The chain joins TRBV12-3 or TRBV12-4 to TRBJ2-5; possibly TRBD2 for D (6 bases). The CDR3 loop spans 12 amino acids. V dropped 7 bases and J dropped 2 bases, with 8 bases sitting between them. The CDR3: CASKRGQETQYF. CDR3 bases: TGTGCCAGCAAACGGGGGCAAGAGACCCAGTACTTC.

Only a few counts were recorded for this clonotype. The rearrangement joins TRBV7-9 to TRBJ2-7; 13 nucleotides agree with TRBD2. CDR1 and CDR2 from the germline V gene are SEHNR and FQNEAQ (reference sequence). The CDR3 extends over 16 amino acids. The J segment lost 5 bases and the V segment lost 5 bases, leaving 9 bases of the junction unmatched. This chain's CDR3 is CASSPGGLAGRNEQYF. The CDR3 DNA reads TGTGCCAGCAGCCCCGGGGGACTAGCGGGGCGAAACGAGCAGTACTTC. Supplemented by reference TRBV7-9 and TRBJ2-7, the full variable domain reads DTGVSQNPRHKITKRGQNVTFRCDPISEHNRLYWYRQTLGQGPEFLTYFQNEAQLEKSRLLSDRFSAERPKGSFSTLEIQRTEQGDSAMYLCASSPGGLAGRNEQYFGPGTRLTVT.

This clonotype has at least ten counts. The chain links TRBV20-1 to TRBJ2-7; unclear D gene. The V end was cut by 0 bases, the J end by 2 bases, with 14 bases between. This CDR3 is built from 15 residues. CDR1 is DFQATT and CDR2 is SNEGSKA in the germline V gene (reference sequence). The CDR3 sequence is CSARDSLALPYEQYF. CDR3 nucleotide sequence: TGCAGTGCTAGAGATAGCCTTGCCCTACCCTACGAGCAGTACTTC.

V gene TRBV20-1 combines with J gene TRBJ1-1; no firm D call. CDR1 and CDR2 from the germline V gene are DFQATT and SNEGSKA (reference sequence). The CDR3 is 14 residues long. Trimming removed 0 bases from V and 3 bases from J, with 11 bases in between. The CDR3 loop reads CSARDSGQYTEAFF. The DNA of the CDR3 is TGCAGTGCTAGAGATTCTGGCCAGTACACTGAAGCTTTCTTT.

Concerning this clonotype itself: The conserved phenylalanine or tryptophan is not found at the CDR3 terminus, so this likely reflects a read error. Written as DNA, the CDR3 is TGTGCCAGCACCTCCCTCGCGGGACTCACAGATACGCAGTATTAT. This sequence encodes CASTSLAGLTDTQYY. V usage is TRBV27 and J usage is TRBJ2-3; D might be TRBD2 (6 bases). The CDR3 is 15 amino acids. V shed 7 bases and J shed 2 bases, with 16 bases lying between them. Germline CDR1 and CDR2: MNHEY and SMNVEV (reference sequence).

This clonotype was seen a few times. The CDR3 region has the DNA TGTGCCAGCCTCCGGGGTAGCGGGAACCCCCGGGAAGAGACCCAGTACTTC. Protein sequence: CASLRGSGNPREETQYF. The chain joins TRBV11-2 to TRBJ2-5, with TRBD2 identical over 8 bases. J was trimmed by 3 bases and V by 8 bases; bases with no gene match: 17. There are 17 residues in the CDR3. Germline assignment: CDR1 SGHAT and CDR2 FQNNGV.

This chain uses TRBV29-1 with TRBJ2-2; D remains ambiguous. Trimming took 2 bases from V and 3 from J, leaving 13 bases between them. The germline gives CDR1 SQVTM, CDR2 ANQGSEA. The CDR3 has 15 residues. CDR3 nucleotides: TGCAGCGTTGAATGGAGTAGTCCGGACACCGGGGAGCTGTTTTTT. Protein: CSVEWSSPDTGELFF.

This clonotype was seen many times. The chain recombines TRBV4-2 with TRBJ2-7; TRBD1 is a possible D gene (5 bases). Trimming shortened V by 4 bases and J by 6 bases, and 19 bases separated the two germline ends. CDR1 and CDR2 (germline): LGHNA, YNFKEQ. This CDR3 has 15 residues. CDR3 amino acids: CASSLSTAVMGEQYF. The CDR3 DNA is TGTGCCAGCAGCCTCTCGACAGCCGTCATGGGCGAGCAGTACTTC.

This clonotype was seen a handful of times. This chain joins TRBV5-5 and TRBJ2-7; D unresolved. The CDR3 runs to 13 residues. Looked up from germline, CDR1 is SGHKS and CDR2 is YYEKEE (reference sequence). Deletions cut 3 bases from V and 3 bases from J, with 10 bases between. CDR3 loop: CASSSGPDYEQYF. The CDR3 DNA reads TGTGCCAGCAGCTCCGGACCCGACTACGAGCAGTACTTC.

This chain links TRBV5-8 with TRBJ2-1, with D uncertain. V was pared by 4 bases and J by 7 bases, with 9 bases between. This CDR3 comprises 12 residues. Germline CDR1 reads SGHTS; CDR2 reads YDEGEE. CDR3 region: CASSPDGNEQFF. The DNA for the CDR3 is TGTGCCAGCAGCCCGGATGGGAATGAGCAGTTCTTC.

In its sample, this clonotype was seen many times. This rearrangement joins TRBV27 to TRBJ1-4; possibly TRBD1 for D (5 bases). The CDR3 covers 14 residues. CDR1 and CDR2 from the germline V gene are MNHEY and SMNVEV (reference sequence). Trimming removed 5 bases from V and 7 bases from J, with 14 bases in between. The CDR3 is CASSLWGSSEKLFF. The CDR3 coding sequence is TGTGCCAGCAGTCTTTGGGGCTCTAGTGAAAAACTGTTTTTT.

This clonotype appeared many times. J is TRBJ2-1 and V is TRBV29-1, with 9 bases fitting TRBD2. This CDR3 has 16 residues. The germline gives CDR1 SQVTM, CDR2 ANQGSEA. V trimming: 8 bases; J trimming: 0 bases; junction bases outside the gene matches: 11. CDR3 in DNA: TGCAGCACCCCGGAACTTAGCGGGAGCTCCTACAATGAGCAGTTCTTC. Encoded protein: CSTPELSGSSYNEQFF.

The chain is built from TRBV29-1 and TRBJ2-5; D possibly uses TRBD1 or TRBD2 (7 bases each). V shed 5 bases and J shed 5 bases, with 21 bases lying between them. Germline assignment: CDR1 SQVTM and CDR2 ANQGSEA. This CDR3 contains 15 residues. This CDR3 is CSVFTSQGGGETQYF. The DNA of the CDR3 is TGCAGCGTTTTCACTTCCCAGGGGGGAGGGGAGACCCAGTACTTC. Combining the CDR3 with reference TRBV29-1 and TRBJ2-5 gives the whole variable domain SAVISQKPSRDICQRGTSLTIQCQVDSQVTMMFWYRQQPGQSLTLIATANQGSEATYESGFVIDKFPISRPNLTFSTLTVSNMSPEDSSIYLCSVFTSQGGGETQYFGPGTRLLVL.

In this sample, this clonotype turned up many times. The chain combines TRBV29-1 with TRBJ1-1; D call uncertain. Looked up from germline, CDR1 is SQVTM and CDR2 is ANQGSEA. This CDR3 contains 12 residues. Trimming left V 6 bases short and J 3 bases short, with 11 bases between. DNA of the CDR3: TGCAGCGTCAGGCCAGACTACACTGAAGCTTTCTTT. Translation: CSVRPDYTEAFF.

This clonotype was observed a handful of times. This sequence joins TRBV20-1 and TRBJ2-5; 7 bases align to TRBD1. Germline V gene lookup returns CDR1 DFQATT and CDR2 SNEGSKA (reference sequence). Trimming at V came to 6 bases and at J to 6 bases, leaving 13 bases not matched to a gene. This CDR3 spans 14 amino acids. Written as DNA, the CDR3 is TGCAGTGCAGAACGGGGACAGTGGCATCAGACCCAGTACTTC. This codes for CSAERGQWHQTQYF.

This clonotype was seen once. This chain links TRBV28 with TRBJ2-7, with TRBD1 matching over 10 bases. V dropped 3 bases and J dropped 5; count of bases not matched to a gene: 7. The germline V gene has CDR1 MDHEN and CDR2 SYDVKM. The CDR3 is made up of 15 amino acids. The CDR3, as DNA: TGTGCCAGCAGTTTTGGACAGGGGGGCGTCCACGAGCAGTACTTC. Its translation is CASSFGQGGVHEQYF. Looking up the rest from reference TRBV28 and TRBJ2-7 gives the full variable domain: DVKVTQSSRYLVKRTGEKVFLECVQDMDHENMFWYRQDPGLGLRLIYFSYDVKMKEKGDIPEGYSVSREKKERFSLILESASTNQTSMYLCASSFGQGGVHEQYFGPGTRLTVT.

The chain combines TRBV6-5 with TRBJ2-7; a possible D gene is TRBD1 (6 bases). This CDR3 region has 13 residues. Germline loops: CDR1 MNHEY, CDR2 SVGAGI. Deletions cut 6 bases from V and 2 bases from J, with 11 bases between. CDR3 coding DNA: TGTGCCAGCAGACGGACAGAGCCCTACGAGCAGTACTTC. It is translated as CASRRTEPYEQYF.

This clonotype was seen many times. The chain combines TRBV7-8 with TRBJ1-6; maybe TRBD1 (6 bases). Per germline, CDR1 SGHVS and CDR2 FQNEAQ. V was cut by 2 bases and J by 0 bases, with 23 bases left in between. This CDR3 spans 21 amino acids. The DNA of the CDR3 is TGTGCCAGCAGCTTATTCTCTTTCTCTGGACAGTCTAGCTCCTATAATTCACCCCTCCACTTT. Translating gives CASSLFSFSGQSSSYNSPLHF.

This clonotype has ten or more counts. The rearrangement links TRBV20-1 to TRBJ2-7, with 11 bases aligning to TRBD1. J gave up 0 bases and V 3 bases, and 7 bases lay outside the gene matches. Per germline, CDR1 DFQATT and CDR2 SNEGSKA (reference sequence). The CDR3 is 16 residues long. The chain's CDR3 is CSARGPGTGGSYEQYF. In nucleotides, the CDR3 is TGCAGTGCTAGGGGGCCCGGGACAGGGGGCTCCTACGAGCAGTACTTC.

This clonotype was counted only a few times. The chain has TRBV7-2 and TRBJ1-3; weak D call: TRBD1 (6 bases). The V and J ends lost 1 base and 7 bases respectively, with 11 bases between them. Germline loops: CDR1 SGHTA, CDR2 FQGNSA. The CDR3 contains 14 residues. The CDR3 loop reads CASSLDTGWNTIYF. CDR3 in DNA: TGTGCCAGCAGCTTAGATACAGGGTGGAACACCATATATTTT.

The CDR3 DNA reads TGCAGTGCTAGGGGCTCAGGGGGCAATGAGCAGTTCTTC. It is translated as CSARGSGGNEQFF. The chain is built from TRBV20-1 and TRBJ2-1, with TRBD1 identical over 7 bases. Germline assignment: CDR1 DFQATT and CDR2 SNEGSKA (reference sequence). The V segment lost 3 bases and the J segment 6 bases; nucleotides outside the gene matches: 5. This CDR3 is 13 amino acids long.

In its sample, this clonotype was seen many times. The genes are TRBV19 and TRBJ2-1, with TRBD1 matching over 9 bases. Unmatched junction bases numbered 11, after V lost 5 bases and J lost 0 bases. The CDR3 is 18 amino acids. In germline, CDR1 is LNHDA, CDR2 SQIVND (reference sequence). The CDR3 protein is CASSPRDRALPSYNEQFF. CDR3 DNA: TGTGCCAGTAGTCCTCGGGACAGGGCCCTCCCCTCCTACAATGAGCAGTTCTTC.

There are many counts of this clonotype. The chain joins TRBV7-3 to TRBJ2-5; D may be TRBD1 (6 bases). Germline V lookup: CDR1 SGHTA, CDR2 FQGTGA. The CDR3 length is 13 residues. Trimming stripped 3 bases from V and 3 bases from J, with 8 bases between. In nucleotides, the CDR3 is TGTGCCAGCAGCTTTACAGGGAAAGAGACCCAGTACTTC. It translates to CASSFTGKETQYF.

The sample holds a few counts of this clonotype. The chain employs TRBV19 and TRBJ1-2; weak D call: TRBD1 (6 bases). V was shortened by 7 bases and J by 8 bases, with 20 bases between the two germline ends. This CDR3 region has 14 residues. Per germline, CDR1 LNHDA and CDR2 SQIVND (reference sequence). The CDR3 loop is CASIRRGAPDGYTF. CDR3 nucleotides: TGTGCCAGTATCCGAAGGGGGGCACCAGACGGCTACACCTTC.

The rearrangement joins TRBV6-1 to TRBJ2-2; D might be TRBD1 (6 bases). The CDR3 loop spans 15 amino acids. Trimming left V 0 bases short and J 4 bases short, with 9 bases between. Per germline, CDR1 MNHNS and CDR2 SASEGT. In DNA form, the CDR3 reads TGTGCCAGCAGTGAAGCGAGGGGGTCCACCGGGGAGCTGTTTTTT. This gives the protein CASSEARGSTGELFF.

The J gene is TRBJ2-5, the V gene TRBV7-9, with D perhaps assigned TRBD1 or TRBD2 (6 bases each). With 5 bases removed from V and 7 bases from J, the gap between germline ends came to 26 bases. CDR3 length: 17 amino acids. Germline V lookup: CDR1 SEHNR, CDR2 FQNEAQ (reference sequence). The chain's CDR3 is CASSRTGTTEGVVTQYF. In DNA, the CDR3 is TGTGCCAGCAGCCGGACGGGCACCACGGAGGGGGTTGTGACCCAGTACTTC.